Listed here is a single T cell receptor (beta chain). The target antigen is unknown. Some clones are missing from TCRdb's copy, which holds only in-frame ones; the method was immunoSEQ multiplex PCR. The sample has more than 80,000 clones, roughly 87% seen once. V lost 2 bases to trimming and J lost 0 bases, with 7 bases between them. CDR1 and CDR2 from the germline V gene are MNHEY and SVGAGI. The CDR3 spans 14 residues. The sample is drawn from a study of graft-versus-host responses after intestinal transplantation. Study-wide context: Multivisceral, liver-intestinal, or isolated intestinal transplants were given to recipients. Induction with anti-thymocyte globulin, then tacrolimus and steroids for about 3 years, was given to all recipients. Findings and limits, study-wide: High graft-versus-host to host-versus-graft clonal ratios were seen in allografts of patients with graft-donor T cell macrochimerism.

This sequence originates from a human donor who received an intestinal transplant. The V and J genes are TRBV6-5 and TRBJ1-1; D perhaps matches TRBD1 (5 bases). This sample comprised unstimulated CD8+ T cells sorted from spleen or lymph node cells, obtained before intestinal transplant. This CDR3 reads CASSYDSLNTEAFF. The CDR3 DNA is TGTGCCAGCAGTTACGACAGCCTGAACACTGAAGCTTTCTTT.